Listed below are T cell receptor beta chains from one sample, sequenced in a study of low-dose radiotherapy and immunotherapy resistance in tumors. TCRdb re-called the reads through MiXCR, storing one row per CDR3 protein. This table has approximately 90,000 distinct CDR3 sequences, roughly 19% appearing once. Sample: PBMCs, taken before treatment. The receptors come from a male donor with prostate cancer. Each CDR3 is given with its conserved first and last residue. A D gene is named only where the DNA matches it firmly. For some rows the clone size is stated as once, few or many, or as a class when expanded; others skip it.

J gene,clone size,V gene,D gene,CDR3 protein,CDR3 DNA
TRBJ1-2,.,TRBV27,.,CASSLNPVARGYTF,TGTGCCAGCAGCCTCAACCCCGTCGCGAGGGGCTACACCTTC
TRBJ2-7,many,TRBV15,.,CATSRDSTSYEQYF,TGTGCCACCAGCAGGGACAGCACATCCTACGAGCAGTACTTC
TRBJ2-6,.,TRBV5-5,.,CASSPGPLTGANVLTF,TGTGCCAGCAGCCCCGGACCCCTTACTGGGGCCAACGTCCTGACTTTC
TRBJ2-1,.,TRBV6-1,TRBD1,CASSLRQGLYNEQFF,TGTGCCAGCAGCCTAAGACAGGGGCTGTACAATGAGCAGTTCTTC
TRBJ1-4,many,TRBV30,.,CAWSPLGGQAATNEKLFF,TGTGCCTGGAGTCCCTTGGGGGGTCAGGCGGCAACTAATGAAAAACTGTTTTTT
TRBJ2-3,many,TRBV7-2,.,CASSFGAPGASDTQYF,TGTGCCAGCAGCTTCGGGGCCCCGGGGGCGTCAGATACGCAGTATTTT
TRBJ2-5,.,TRBV7-9,TRBD1,CASSGATGGGETQYF,TGTGCCAGCAGCGGGGCGACAGGGGGCGGAGAGACCCAGTACTTC
TRBJ2-6,few,TRBV12-3/TRBV12-4,.,CASSFPGLHSGANVLTF,TGTGCCAGCAGTTTCCCGGGACTCCACTCTGGGGCCAACGTCCTGACTTTC
TRBJ1-5,few,TRBV5-6,TRBD1,CASSLAAGGQPQHF,TGTGCCAGCAGCCTGGCCGCAGGGGGACAGCCCCAGCATTTT
TRBJ2-7,many,TRBV5-1,TRBD2,CASSLKLAGGGEQYF,TGCGCCAGCAGCTTAAAACTAGCGGGGGGAGGCGAGCAGTACTTC
TRBJ1-5,few,TRBV5-5,.,CASSPVPDLNQPQHF,TGTGCCAGCAGCCCAGTTCCGGACCTCAATCAGCCCCAGCATTTT
TRBJ2-1,many,TRBV11-2,TRBD1,CASSQLKTGGGLNEQFF,TGTGCCAGCAGCCAACTCAAGACAGGGGGGGGCTTAAATGAGCAGTTCTTC
TRBJ1-2,many,TRBV7-8,TRBD1,CASSPGTGKSSGYTF,TGTGCCAGCAGCCCCGGGACAGGGAAGAGTTCTGGCTACACCTTC
TRBJ2-1,once,TRBV6-5,.,CASSYSTAAGEQFF,TGTGCCAGCAGTTACTCCACTGCCGCTGGCGAGCAGTTCTTC
TRBJ1-2,many,TRBV4-1,.,CASSQSGVGDGYTF,TGCGCCAGCAGCCAATCGGGGGTTGGTGATGGCTACACCTTC
TRBJ1-5,many,TRBV30,.,CAWSTGGQGNQPQHF,TGTGCCTGGAGTACTGGCGGGCAGGGCAATCAGCCCCAGCATTTT
TRBJ2-1,many,TRBV20-1,.,CSARDLGASSYNEQFF,TGCAGTGCTAGAGATCTCGGGGCCAGCTCCTACAATGAGCAGTTCTTC